Only a few counts were recorded for the clone carrying this T cell receptor (beta chain). Antigen specificity is unknown. CDR1 is MNHNS, CDR2 SASEGT, per germline. The V end was cut by 2 bases, the J end by 3 bases, with 16 bases between. This CDR3 comprises 17 residues. Amplification of TCR beta CDR3 regions used RNA transcripts. An opening RT-PCR round employed HTBI primers and preceded a second-round multiplex PCR. TCRdb redid the calling of the multiplex PCR reads with MiXCR, one entry per CDR3 protein. This sample has a few hundred thousand distinct CDR3 sequences, with roughly 14% found just once. The data stem from a study of Graves' ophthalmopathy and Graves' hyperthyroidism. Cases classed as stable hyperthyroidism had no ophthalmopathy within 18 months of follow-up. Hyperthyroidism patients had new diagnoses, durations under 2 months, and ages of 18 to 65. Overall study findings and caveats: Ophthalmopathy cases were distinguished from stable hyperthyroidism by a 13-signature model, reaching around 88% sensitivity and about 80% specificity. Most thyroid-expanded clonotypes exceeding 0.001 frequency were also found in blood.

The TCR comes from a woman under 30 with stable Graves' hyperthyroidism. Sample: peripheral blood. The chain employs TRBV6-1 and TRBJ2-2; tentatively, D is TRBD1 or TRBD2 (5 bases each). CDR3 in DNA: TGTGCCAGCAGTGAATTTGGGGACCTACGGGACACCGGGGAGCTGTTTTTT. It specifies CASSEFGDLRDTGELFF.